This T cell receptor (beta chain) originates from a study of T cells expressing NK-cell markers. Study-level background: There were seven HCMV-seropositive donors and one seronegative donor among the eight sequenced.

TCR beta cDNA was made by 5'RACE template switching with UMIs. After re-calling the 5' RACE reads, TCRdb lists one entry per CDR3 protein, DNA absent. The sample table sets out around 550,000 distinct CDR3 sequences. This CDR3 is built from 15 residues. Germline V gene data show CDR1 as SGHVS and CDR2 as FQNEAQ. The chain has TRBV7-8 and TRBJ2-5; TCRdb returns TRBD2, unconfirmable since there is no DNA. This receptor was taken from a man between 18 and 29 years old in good health. The sequenced sample consisted of blood T cells: a sorted CD56 or NKG2C T cell subset, CD4+ or CD8+ T cells, or bulk PBMC T cells (not recorded which). The CDR3 sequence is CASSLATSSEETQYF.